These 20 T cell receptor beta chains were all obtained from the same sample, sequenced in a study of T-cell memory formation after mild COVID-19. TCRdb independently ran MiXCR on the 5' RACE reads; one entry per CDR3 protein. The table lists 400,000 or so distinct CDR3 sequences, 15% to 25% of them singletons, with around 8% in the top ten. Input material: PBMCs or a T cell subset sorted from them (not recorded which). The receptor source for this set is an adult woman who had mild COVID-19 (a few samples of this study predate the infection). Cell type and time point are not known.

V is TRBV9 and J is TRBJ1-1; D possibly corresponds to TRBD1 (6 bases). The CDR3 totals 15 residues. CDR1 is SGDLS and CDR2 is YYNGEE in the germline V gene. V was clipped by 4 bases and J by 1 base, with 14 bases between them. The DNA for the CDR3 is TGTGCCAGCAGCTCCCGCGGAGGGGGGAACACTGAAGCTTTCTTT. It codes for CASSSRGGGNTEAFF.

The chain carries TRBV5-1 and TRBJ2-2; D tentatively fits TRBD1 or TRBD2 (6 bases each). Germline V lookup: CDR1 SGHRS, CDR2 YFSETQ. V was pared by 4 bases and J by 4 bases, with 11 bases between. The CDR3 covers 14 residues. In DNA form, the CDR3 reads TGCGCCAGCAGCGTACAGGGAGGCACCGGGGAGCTGTTTTTT. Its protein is CASSVQGGTGELFF.

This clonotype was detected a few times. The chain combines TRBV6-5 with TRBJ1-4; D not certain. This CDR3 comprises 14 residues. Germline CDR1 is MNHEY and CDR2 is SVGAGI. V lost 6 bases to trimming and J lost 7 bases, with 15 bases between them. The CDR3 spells CASSPGFRREKLFF. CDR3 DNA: TGTGCCAGCAGCCCGGGATTCCGTCGTGAAAAACTGTTTTTT.

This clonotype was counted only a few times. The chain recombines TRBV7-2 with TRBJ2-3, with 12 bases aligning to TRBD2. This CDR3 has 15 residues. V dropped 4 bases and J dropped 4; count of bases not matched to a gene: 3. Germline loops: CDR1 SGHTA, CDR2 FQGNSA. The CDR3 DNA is TGTGCCAGCAGCTACCGGACTAGCGGGGCAGATACGCAGTATTTT. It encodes CASSYRTSGADTQYF.

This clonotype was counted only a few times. The CDR3 nucleotides are TGTGCCAGCAGCCACATCACGGCTAGCGGACAAGAGACCCAGTACTTC. This codes for CASSHITASGQETQYF. The chain combines TRBV3-1 with TRBJ2-5, with 7 bases that match TRBD2. Unmatched junction bases numbered 9, after V lost 3 bases and J lost 2 bases. This CDR3 is built from 16 residues. Looked up from germline, CDR1 is LGHDT and CDR2 is YNNKEL (reference sequence).

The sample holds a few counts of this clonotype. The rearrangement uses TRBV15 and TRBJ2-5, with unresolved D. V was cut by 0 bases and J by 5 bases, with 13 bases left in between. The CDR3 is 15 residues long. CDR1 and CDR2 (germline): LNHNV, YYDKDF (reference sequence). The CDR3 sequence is CATSRDGMAPETQYF. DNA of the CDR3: TGTGCCACCAGCAGAGATGGGATGGCCCCGGAGACCCAGTACTTC. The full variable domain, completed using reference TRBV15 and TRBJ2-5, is DAMVIQNPRYQVTQFGKPVTLSCSQTLNHNVMYWYQQKSSQAPKLLFHYYDKDFNNEADTPDNFQSRRPNTSFCFLDIRSPGLGDTAMYLCATSRDGMAPETQYFGPGTRLLVL.

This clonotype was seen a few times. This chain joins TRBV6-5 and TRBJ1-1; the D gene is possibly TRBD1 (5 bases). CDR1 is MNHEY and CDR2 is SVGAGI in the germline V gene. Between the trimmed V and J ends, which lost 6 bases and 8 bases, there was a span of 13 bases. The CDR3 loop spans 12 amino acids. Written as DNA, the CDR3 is TGTGCCAGCAGGAGCGACAGCCCCGAAGCTTTCTTT. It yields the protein CASRSDSPEAFF.

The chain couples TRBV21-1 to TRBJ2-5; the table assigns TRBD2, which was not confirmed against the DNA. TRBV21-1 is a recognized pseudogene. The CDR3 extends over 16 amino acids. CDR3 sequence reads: CASSKMGRGGQETQYF. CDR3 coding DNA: TGTGCCAGCAGCAAAATGGGGAGGGGTGGTCAAGAGACCCAGTACTTC.

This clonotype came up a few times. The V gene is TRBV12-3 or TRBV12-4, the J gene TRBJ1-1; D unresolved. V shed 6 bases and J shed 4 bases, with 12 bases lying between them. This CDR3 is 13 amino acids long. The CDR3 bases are TGTGCCAGCAGCCCCTGGGTGTTCACTGAAGCTTTCTTT. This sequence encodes CASSPWVFTEAFF.

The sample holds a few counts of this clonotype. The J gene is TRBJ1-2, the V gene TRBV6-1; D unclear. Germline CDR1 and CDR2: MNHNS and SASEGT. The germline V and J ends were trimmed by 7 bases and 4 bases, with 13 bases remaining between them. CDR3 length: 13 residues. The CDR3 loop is CASTIAQSYGYTF. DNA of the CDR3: TGTGCCAGCACCATTGCCCAGTCCTATGGCTACACCTTC.

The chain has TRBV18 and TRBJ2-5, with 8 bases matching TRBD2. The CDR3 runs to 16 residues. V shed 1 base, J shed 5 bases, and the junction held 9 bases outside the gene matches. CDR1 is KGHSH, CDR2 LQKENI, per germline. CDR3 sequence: CASSPQSGSDMETQYF. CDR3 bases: TGTGCCAGCTCACCACAGAGCGGGAGCGATATGGAGACCCAGTACTTC. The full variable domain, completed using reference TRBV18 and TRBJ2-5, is NAGVMQNPRHLVRRRGQEARLRCSPMKGHSHVYWYRQLPEEGLKFMVYLQKENIIDESGMPKERFSAEFPKEGPSILRIQQVVRGDSAAYFCASSPQSGSDMETQYFGPGTRLLVL.

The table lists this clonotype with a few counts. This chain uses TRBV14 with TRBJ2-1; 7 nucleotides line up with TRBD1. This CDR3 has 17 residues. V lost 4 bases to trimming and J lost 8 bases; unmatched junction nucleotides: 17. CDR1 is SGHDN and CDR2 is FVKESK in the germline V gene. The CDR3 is CASSLPHRDRDSDEQFF. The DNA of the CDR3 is TGTGCCAGCAGCCTCCCCCACCGGGACAGAGATTCAGATGAGCAGTTCTTC.

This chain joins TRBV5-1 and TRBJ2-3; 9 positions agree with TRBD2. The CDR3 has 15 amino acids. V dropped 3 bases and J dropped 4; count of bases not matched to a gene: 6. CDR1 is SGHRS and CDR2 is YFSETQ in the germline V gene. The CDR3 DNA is TGCGCCAGCAGCTGGGTAGCGGGAGTATCAGATACGCAGTATTTT. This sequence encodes CASSWVAGVSDTQYF.

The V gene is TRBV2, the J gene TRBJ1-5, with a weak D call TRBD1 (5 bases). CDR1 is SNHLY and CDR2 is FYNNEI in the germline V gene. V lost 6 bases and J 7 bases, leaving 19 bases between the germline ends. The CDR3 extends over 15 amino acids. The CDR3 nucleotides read TGTGCCAGCAGGCCGGGCCCAGGGCTGGGGCAGCCCCAGCATTTT. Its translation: CASRPGPGLGQPQHF. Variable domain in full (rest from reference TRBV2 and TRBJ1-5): EPEVTQTPSHQVTQMGQEVILRCVPISNHLYFYWYRQILGQKVEFLVSFYNNEISEKSEIFDDQFSVERPDGSNFTLKIRSTKLEDSAMYFCASRPGPGLGQPQHFGDGTRLSIL.

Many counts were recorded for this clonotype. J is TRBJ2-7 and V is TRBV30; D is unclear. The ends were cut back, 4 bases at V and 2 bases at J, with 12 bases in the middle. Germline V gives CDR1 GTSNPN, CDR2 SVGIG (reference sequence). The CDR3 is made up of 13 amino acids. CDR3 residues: CAWTSKVTYEQYF. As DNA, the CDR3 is TGTGCCTGGACCTCAAAGGTGACCTACGAGCAGTACTTC.

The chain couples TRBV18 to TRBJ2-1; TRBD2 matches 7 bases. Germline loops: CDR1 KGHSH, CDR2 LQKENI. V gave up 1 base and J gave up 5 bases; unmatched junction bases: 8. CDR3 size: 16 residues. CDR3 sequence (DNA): TGTGCCAGCTCACCACTTGCGGGAGTAGGGAACAATGAGCAGTTCTTC. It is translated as CASSPLAGVGNNEQFF. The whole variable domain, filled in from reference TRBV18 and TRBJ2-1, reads NAGVMQNPRHLVRRRGQEARLRCSPMKGHSHVYWYRQLPEEGLKFMVYLQKENIIDESGMPKERFSAEFPKEGPSILRIQQVVRGDSAAYFCASSPLAGVGNNEQFFGPGTRLTVL.

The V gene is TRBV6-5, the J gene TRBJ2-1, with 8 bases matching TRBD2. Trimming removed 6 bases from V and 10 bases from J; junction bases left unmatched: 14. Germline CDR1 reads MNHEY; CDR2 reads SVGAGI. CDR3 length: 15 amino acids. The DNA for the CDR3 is TGTGCCAGCAGCCGAACCAGCGGGAGACCTTGGGAGCAGTTCTTC. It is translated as CASSRTSGRPWEQFF.

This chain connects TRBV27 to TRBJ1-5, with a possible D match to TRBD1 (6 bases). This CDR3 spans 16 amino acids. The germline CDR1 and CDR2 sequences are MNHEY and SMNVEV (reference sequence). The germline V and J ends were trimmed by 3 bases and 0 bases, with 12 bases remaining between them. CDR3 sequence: CASSLAPTGSNQPQHF. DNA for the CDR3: TGTGCCAGCAGTTTGGCCCCGACAGGTAGCAATCAGCCCCAGCATTTT.

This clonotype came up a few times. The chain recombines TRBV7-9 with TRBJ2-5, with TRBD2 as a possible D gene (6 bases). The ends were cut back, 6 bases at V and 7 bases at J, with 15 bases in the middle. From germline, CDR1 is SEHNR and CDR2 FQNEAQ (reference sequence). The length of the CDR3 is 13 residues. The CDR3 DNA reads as TGTGCCAGCAGTCCCGGGCCCGGGGGGACCCAGTACTTC. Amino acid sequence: CASSPGPGGTQYF. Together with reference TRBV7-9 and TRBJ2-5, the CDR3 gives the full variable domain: DTGVSQNPRHKITKRGQNVTFRCDPISEHNRLYWYRQTLGQGPEFLTYFQNEAQLEKSRLLSDRFSAERPKGSFSTLEIQRTEQGDSAMYLCASSPGPGGTQYFGPGTRLLVL.

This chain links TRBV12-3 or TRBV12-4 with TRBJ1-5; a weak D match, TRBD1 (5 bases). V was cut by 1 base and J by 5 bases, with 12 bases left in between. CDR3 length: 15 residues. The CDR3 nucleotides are TGTGCCAGCAGTTTAGAGAACAGGCGCGATCAGCCCCAGCATTTT. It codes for CASSLENRRDQPQHF.